What follows is one TCR beta chain and its context. The data were obtained in a study of T cell responses to AZD1222 COVID-19 vaccine. Generated by immunoSEQ multiplex PCR, the TCRdb table keeps only in-frame clones and is missing some. Among 97,000 or so clones, around 86% were seen once, and the ten largest hold more than 4.5%. The sequence was collected from an adult in good health. The starting material was peripheral blood, obtained on day 0 of AZD1222 vaccination.

The CDR3 loop is CASSPLAGNSPLHF. CDR3 in DNA: TGTGCCAGCAGCCCACTCGCAGGGAATTCACCCCTCCACTTT. This rearrangement joins TRBV11-2 to TRBJ1-6; possibly TRBD1 for D (5 bases). The germline V gene encodes CDR1 SGHAT and CDR2 FQNNGV. This CDR3 contains 14 residues. With 5 bases removed from V and 7 bases from J, the gap between germline ends came to 12 bases.